This T cell receptor beta chain was documented in a study of long-term antiretroviral therapy in people with HIV. Study observations and caveats: In the period from about 2004 to 2017, blood was collected, possibly under older ART regimens.

None of the participants with HIV were treated outside the United States. V was shortened by 1 base and J by 0 bases, with 7 bases between the two germline ends. The CDR3 is 15 residues long. Germline assignment: CDR1 MGHRA and CDR2 YSYEKL. It was version v3.0 of the immunoSEQ assay that was run at survey level. Repertoires were generated with immunoSEQ multiplex PCR, while TCRdb's copy carries only in-frame clones and drops some. The table has 25,000 to 30,000 clones, more than 65% seen once; the top ten hold approximately 5.1%. A note on this clone: The antigen remains undetermined.

The sample in question was unsorted PBMCs, obtained 1.1 years before starting antiretroviral therapy. The receptor comes from a young woman with HIV. V is TRBV4-1 and J is TRBJ1-3; D unclear. The chain's CDR3 is CASSQAPFSGNTIYF. In DNA, the CDR3 is TGCGCCAGCAGCCAAGCGCCGTTCTCTGGAAACACCATATATTTT.